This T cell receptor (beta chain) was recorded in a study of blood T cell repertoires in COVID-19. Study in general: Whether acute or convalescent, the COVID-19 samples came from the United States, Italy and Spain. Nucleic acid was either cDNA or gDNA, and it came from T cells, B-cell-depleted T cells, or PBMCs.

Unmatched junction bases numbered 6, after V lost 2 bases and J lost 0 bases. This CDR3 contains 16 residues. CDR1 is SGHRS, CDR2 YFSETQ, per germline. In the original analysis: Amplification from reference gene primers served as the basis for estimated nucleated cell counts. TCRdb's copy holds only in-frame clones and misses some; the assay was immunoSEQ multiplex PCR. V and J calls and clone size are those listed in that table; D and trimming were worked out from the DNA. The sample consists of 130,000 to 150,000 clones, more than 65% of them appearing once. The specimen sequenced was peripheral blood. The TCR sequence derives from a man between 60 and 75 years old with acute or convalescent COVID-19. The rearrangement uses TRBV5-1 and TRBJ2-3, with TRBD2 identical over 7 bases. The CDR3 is CASSFGQRGSTDTQYF. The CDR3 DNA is TGCGCCAGCAGCTTCGGCCAGCGGGGCAGCACAGATACGCAGTATTTT.